The present entry profiles one T cell receptor beta chain with its context. This sample was taken from a study of shared clonotypes between healthy human individuals. After removal of 4 bases from V and 5 bases from J, the junction contained 2 bases not matched to a gene. This CDR3 comprises 13 residues. Germline CDR1 and CDR2: MGHRA and YSYEKL. TCRdb's copy holds only in-frame clones and misses some; the assay was immunoSEQ multiplex PCR. The sample includes roughly 1,000,000 clones, around 82% seen only once; the top ten take around 0.6%. The chain carries TRBV4-1 and TRBJ2-5, with 9 bases that match TRBD2. The sample taken for sequencing was memory CD4+ T cells from PBMCs. Subset specified: CD45RA-negative fraction. This sequence was found in a man younger than 35 in good health. Some clones in this sample may be carry-over from other donors' samples. The CDR3 bases are TGCGCCAGCAGCCTAGCGGGAGTGGAGACCCAGTACTTC. It encodes CASSLAGVETQYF.